These T cell receptor beta chains were read from a single sample in a study of T-cell memory formation after mild COVID-19. MiXCR, run by TCRdb on the 5' RACE reads, gives a single entry per CDR3 protein. In the table there are fewer than 50,000 distinct CDR3 sequences, about 7.3% of which are singletons. The sequencing sample was made of PBMCs or a T cell subset sorted from them (not recorded which). All receptors derive from a man younger than 30 who had mild COVID-19 (a few samples of this study predate the infection). Cell type and time point are not known. Both conserved end residues are part of each CDR3. D genes are given only for firm matches. A row's size may be missing; if present it is once, few, many or a size class.

D gene	V gene	clone size	J gene	CDR3 DNA	CDR3 protein
NA	TRBV7-2	many	TRBJ1-1	TGTGCCAGCAGCTTCCCGACAGCTAACACTGAAGCTTTCTTT	CASSFPTANTEAFF
TRBD2	TRBV20-1	few	TRBJ2-3	TGCAGTGCTAACCTCGGACTAGCGGGGGCCGGCACAGATACGCAGTATTTT	CSANLGLAGAGTDTQYF
NA	TRBV4-1	NA	TRBJ1-1	TGCGCCAGCAGCCAAGAGATGGGGAACACTGAAGCTTTCTTT	CASSQEMGNTEAFF
NA	TRBV6-2/TRBV6-3	NA	TRBJ2-5	TGTGCCAGCAGTCATCAGCCCCAAGAGACCCAGTACTTC	CASSHQPQETQYF
NA	TRBV7-2	NA	TRBJ2-3	TGTGCCAGCAGCTTATCCCCGGGGGCGGGCACAGATACGCAGTATTTT	CASSLSPGAGTDTQYF
NA	TRBV2	NA	TRBJ1-1	TGTGCCAGAAGTACAGCTAAGACAGAAGCTTTCTTT	CARSTAKTEAFF
NA	TRBV5-1	few	TRBJ1-6	TGCGCCAGCAGCTTGCATACCGGGACTAAGGATTCACCCCTCCACTTT	CASSLHTGTKDSPLHF
TRBD2	TRBV5-1	NA	TRBJ2-7	TGCGCCAGTGGAGGTCAGCGGGGGGCGGCGTACGAGCAGTACTTC	CASGGQRGAAYEQYF
TRBD2	TRBV5-1	NA	TRBJ2-1	TGCGCCAGCAGCCCGACTAGCGGGGGGTCTTACAATGAGCAGTTCTTC	CASSPTSGGSYNEQFF
NA	TRBV5-1	NA	TRBJ2-6	TGCGCCAGCAGCTTGGAGGCCTCTGGGGCCAACGTCCTGACTTTC	CASSLEASGANVLTF
NA	TRBV18	few	TRBJ2-2	TGTGCCAGCTCACAAGAGAACACCGGGGAGCTGTTTTTT	CASSQENTGELFF
TRBD1	TRBV10-3	NA	TRBJ2-2	TGTGCCATCGGGACAGGGCACACCGGGGAGCTGTTTTTT	CAIGTGHTGELFF
TRBD1	TRBV5-1	many	TRBJ2-1	TGCGCCAGCAGCTTCGGACAGGGGGAGGATGAGCAGTTCTTC	CASSFGQGEDEQFF
NA	TRBV2	few	TRBJ2-3	TGTGCCAGCAGTGAACAGGGAATAGGCACAGATACGCAGTATTTT	CASSEQGIGTDTQYF
NA	TRBV5-6	NA	TRBJ1-5	TGTGCCAGCAGCCAGGTGGGGGGGACTCAGCCCCAGCATTTT	CASSQVGGTQPQHF
TRBD2	TRBV7-2	NA	TRBJ2-2	TGTGCCAGCAGGCGCCCTAGCGGGAGGGGGGAGCTGTTTTTT	CASRRPSGRGELFF
NA	TRBV6-5	few	TRBJ1-4	TGTGCCAGCAGTCGTCGGAGGGCAACTAATGAAAAACTGTTTTTT	CASSRRRATNEKLFF
NA	TRBV7-9	many	TRBJ2-7	TGTGCCAGCAGCTTGGAAGAAACAAGCTACGAGCAGTACTTC	CASSLEETSYEQYF
NA	TRBV20-1	many	TRBJ1-5	TGCAGTGCTATTGGGGCGAGCAATCAGCCCCAGCATTTT	CSAIGASNQPQHF
NA	TRBV11-2	few	TRBJ1-1	TGTGCCAGCAGCTTGAGGAGAAACACTGAAGCTTTCTTT	CASSLRRNTEAFF
TRBD1	TRBV5-1	NA	TRBJ2-5	TGCGCCAGCAGCAGCGGGACAGGGGAAGAGACCCAGTACTTC	CASSSGTGEETQYF
NA	TRBV6-5	few	TRBJ2-2	TGTGCCAGCAGAGAGGGGACGGGCACCGGGGAGCTGTTTTTT	CASREGTGTGELFF
NA	TRBV11-1	few	TRBJ2-1	TGTGCCAGCAGCTTATTTCAGGGGGGAGGCGATGAGCAGTTCTTC	CASSLFQGGGDEQFF
NA	TRBV2	few	TRBJ2-7	TGTGCCAGCAGTCGACAGGAGTCTCACGAGCAGTACTTC	CASSRQESHEQYF
NA	TRBV7-3	few	TRBJ1-2	TGTGCCAGCAGCTTATCGGGGGCGGATGGCTACACCTTC	CASSLSGADGYTF
NA	TRBV12-3/TRBV12-4	NA	TRBJ2-5	TGTGCCAGCAGAGTGGGGGGCGAGACCCAGTACTTC	CASRVGGETQYF
TRBD2	TRBV4-2	few	TRBJ2-1	TGTGCCAGCAGCCACCTTAGCGGGGGGGCCAATGAGCAGTTCTTC	CASSHLSGGANEQFF
NA	TRBV7-6	NA	TRBJ2-1	TGTGCCAGCAGCGCCGGGACTCAAAATGAGCAGTTCTTC	CASSAGTQNEQFF
TRBD1	TRBV5-1	NA	TRBJ2-7	TGCGCCAGCAGCCTCGACAGGGCAAGCGACGAGCAGTACTTC	CASSLDRASDEQYF
NA	TRBV12-3/TRBV12-4	NA	TRBJ2-3	TGTGCCAGCAGACCGGACCAAAGGACGCAGTATTTT	CASRPDQRTQYF
NA	TRBV7-2	NA	TRBJ1-3	TGTGCCAGCAGTCCTCACCAGATAGACTCTGGAAACACCATATATTTT	CASSPHQIDSGNTIYF
NA	TRBV4-2	many	TRBJ1-1	TGTGCCAGCAGCCAACTCATGTCGGCTGAAGCTTTCTTT	CASSQLMSAEAFF
TRBD1	TRBV4-1	NA	TRBJ1-2	TGCGCCAGCAGCCAAGCGCCGGGACAGGGGGCGAGAGATGGCTACACCTTC	CASSQAPGQGARDGYTF
NA	TRBV5-1	few	TRBJ1-2	TGCGCCAGCAGCTCGTTTAATGGGGAAAGTGGCTACACCTTC	CASSSFNGESGYTF
TRBD2	TRBV7-2	few	TRBJ2-1	TGTGCCAGCAGCTTAGTAAGGGCACCCGGCGGGCTAGCGGGGAAGGGGCAGTTCTTC	CASSLVRAPGGLAGKGQFF
NA	TRBV11-1	many	TRBJ2-5	TGTGCCAGCAGCCAGGGGCAGGGCCAAGAGACCCAGTACTTC	CASSQGQGQETQYF
NA	TRBV5-1	many	TRBJ2-7	TGCGCCAGCAGCTTGGGAGTGGGGGTCTACGAGCAGTACTTC	CASSLGVGVYEQYF
TRBD1	TRBV12-3/TRBV12-4	NA	TRBJ1-5	TGTGCCAGTCAGGGGGCTCGCAATCAGCCCCAGCATTTT	CASQGARNQPQHF
NA	TRBV24-1	NA	TRBJ1-1	TGTGCCACCAGTGATCGGACTGAAGCTTTCTTT	CATSDRTEAFF
TRBD1	TRBV5-6	few	TRBJ2-3	TGTGCCAGCAGTTTACCGGGACAGGGACTAACCACAGATACGCAGTATTTT	CASSLPGQGLTTDTQYF
NA	TRBV6-5	NA	TRBJ1-1	TGTGCCAGCAGTTCGATAGGGAGGAACACTGAAGCTTTCTTT	CASSSIGRNTEAFF
NA	TRBV5-4	NA	TRBJ2-6	TGTGCCAGCAGCTTCGGACCTGGGGCCAACGTCCTGACTTTC	CASSFGPGANVLTF
NA	TRBV6-6	many	TRBJ2-5	TGTGCCAGCAAGTCCCGGGGTCACCAAGAGACCCAGTACTTC	CASKSRGHQETQYF
NA	TRBV21-1	many	TRBJ2-2	TGTGCCAGCAGCCTGGACAGGGTAAACACCGGGGAGCTGTTTTTT	CASSLDRVNTGELFF
TRBD1	TRBV10-3	many	TRBJ1-1	TGTGCCATCAGACAGGGGTTAAACACTGAAGCTTTCTTT	CAIRQGLNTEAFF
NA	TRBV5-1	many	TRBJ2-6	TGCGCCAGCAGCCTCTCGCCAGGGAGCTCTGGGGCCAACGTCCTGACTTTC	CASSLSPGSSGANVLTF
NA	TRBV6-7	few	TRBJ2-6	TGTGCCAGCAGACCCCCCTCTGGGGCCAACGTCCTGACTTTC	CASRPPSGANVLTF
TRBD2	TRBV5-6	NA	TRBJ2-1	TGTGCCAGCAGCAGCAGGAAGCGGGGGGGTTCCAATGAGCAGTTCTTC	CASSSRKRGGSNEQFF
NA	TRBV7-2	NA	TRBJ2-3	TGTGCCAGCAGCAAACATCCCAACCCCGACACAGATACGCAGTATTTT	CASSKHPNPDTDTQYF
NA	TRBV7-2	few	TRBJ2-6	TGTGCCAGCAGCTCAGGTTCTGGGGCCAACGTCCTGACTTTC	CASSSGSGANVLTF
TRBD1	TRBV5-1	few	TRBJ2-1	TGCGCCAGCACGAGTACCGGGACAGGGTACAATGAGCAGTTCTTC	CASTSTGTGYNEQFF
NA	TRBV5-1	NA	TRBJ2-7	TGCGCCAGCAGCTTGAGCCCAAACAAGAGGTACGAGCAGTACTTC	CASSLSPNKRYEQYF
TRBD2	TRBV5-1	few	TRBJ2-5	TGCGCCAGCAGCTTGGGAGTAGCGGGGGGCGGAGGAGAGACCCAGTACTTC	CASSLGVAGGGGETQYF
NA	TRBV5-6	few	TRBJ1-1	TGTGCCAGCAGCTGGGGGACCGCGAACACTGAAGCTTTCTTT	CASSWGTANTEAFF
NA	TRBV20-1	NA	TRBJ2-5	TGCAGTGCTAGAGATCCGGGGGCCTCGGAGACCCAGTACTTC	CSARDPGASETQYF
NA	TRBV9	few	TRBJ2-1	TGTGCCAGCTCGGAGGTAGGCTCCTACAATGAGCAGTTCTTC	CASSEVGSYNEQFF
NA	TRBV12-3/TRBV12-4	few	TRBJ1-5	TGTGCCAGCAGTTTTCACGCAATGGGGGGTACGCGACAGCCCCAGCATTTT	CASSFHAMGGTRQPQHF
NA	TRBV28	NA	TRBJ1-1	TGTGCCAGCAGTGAAGATCGGAGAGCTGAAGCTTTCTTT	CASSEDRRAEAFF